The next 30 T cell receptor beta chains were all read from a single sample in a study of T cells expressing NK-cell markers. TCRdb re-called the 5' RACE reads and catalogs CDR3 proteins one per entry, DNA excluded. The sample's table shows roughly 3,100 distinct CDR3 sequences. The sample taken for sequencing was blood T cells: a sorted CD56 or NKG2C T cell subset, CD4+ or CD8+ T cells, or bulk PBMC T cells (not recorded which). The receptors shown here come from a man aged 18-75 years in good health.

The rearrangement uses TRBV28 and TRBJ2-2; TCRdb selects TRBD2, and the lack of DNA leaves this call unchecked. Germline V lookup: CDR1 MDHEN, CDR2 SYDVKM. CDR3 length: 15 amino acids. The CDR3 spells CASSFWTSGTGELFF.

The V gene is TRBV6-2 or TRBV6-3, the J gene TRBJ2-5; TCRdb reports TRBD1, a call that lacks DNA to check it against. CDR3 length: 12 residues. The germline CDR1 and CDR2 sequences are MNHEY and SVGEGT. This CDR3 is CASSSLRETQYF.

This rearrangement joins TRBV4-2 to TRBJ2-7; TCRdb selects TRBD1, and the lack of DNA leaves this call unchecked. The germline gives CDR1 LGHNA, CDR2 YNFKEQ. The CDR3 is 15 residues long. The CDR3 protein is CASSQEGGQSREQYF.

The chain employs TRBV7-2 and TRBJ2-5; lacking DNA, the TRBD1 call made by TCRdb goes unchecked. The germline CDR1 and CDR2 sequences are SGHTA and FQGNSA. This CDR3 region has 15 residues. Here the CDR3 reads CASSLASGQKETQYF.

The chain is built from TRBV12-3 or TRBV12-4 and TRBJ1-2; TCRdb gives TRBD1 as the D gene, but with no DNA this cannot be confirmed. This CDR3 comprises 13 residues. CDR3 loop: CASSRDSLYGYTF.

This chain uses TRBV19 with TRBJ2-7. Germline V lookup: CDR1 LNHDA, CDR2 SQIVND (reference sequence). The CDR3 covers 13 residues. The CDR3 here is CASSQTPSYEQYF.

This chain joins TRBV5-1 and TRBJ2-3; TCRdb designates TRBD2, a call that cannot be tested without DNA. Germline loops: CDR1 SGHRS, CDR2 YFSETQ. The CDR3 spans 16 residues. The CDR3 loop reads CASSLSSGGVADTQYF. The entire variable domain, with the rest obtained from reference TRBV5-1 and TRBJ2-3, is as follows: KAGVTQTPRYLIKTRGQQVTLSCSPISGHRSVSWYQQTPGQGLQFLFEYFSETQRNKGNFPGRFSGRQFSNSRSEMNVSTLELGDSALYLCASSLSSGGVADTQYFGPGTRLTVL.

This clonotype counts as large by frequency. The chain uses TRBV4-3 and TRBJ1-5; TCRdb calls TRBD1, which cannot be checked without DNA. Germline V gene sequence: CDR1 LGHNA, CDR2 YSLEER. CDR3 length: 17 residues. Here the CDR3 reads CASSQSAGTSSNQPQHF.

The chain joins TRBV20-1 to TRBJ1-6; there is no DNA to check the TCRdb D call of TRBD1. Germline CDR1 is DFQATT and CDR2 is SNEGSKA (reference sequence). CDR3 size: 15 residues. The CDR3 is CSARGGTSYNSPLHF.

This chain uses TRBV2 with TRBJ2-5; the D call from TCRdb, TRBD2, cannot be confirmed without DNA. Germline values: CDR1 SNHLY, CDR2 FYNNEI. This CDR3 has 16 amino acids. CDR3 region: CASSVDPANTKGTQYF.

The V call is TRBV6-2 or TRBV6-3, the J call TRBJ1-1. From germline, CDR1 is MNHEY and CDR2 SVGEGT. There are 12 residues in the CDR3. The CDR3: CASSYWNTEAFF.

The chain uses TRBV7-9 and TRBJ1-2. Germline CDR1 is SEHNR and CDR2 is FQNEAQ (reference sequence). This CDR3 has 12 amino acids. The CDR3: CASSFQDYGYTF.

The rearrangement uses TRBV7-2 and TRBJ1-1; TCRdb names TRBD1, which stays unverified in the absence of DNA. The CDR3 runs to 14 residues. Germline CDR1 SGHTA, CDR2 FQGNSA. The CDR3 loop reads CASSSINRGTEAFF.

This clonotype is deemed medium-sized by its frequency. The chain recombines TRBV5-5 with TRBJ1-2. Germline assignment: CDR1 SGHKS and CDR2 YYEKEE (reference sequence). The CDR3 contains 15 residues. The chain's CDR3 is CASSLVVSSNYGYTF. The full variable domain, with the rest looked up from reference TRBV5-5 and TRBJ1-2, is DAGVTQSPTHLIKTRGQQVTLRCSPISGHKSVSWYQQVLGQGPQFIFQYYEKEERGRGNFPDRFSARQFPNYSSELNVNALLLGDSALYLCASSLVVSSNYGYTFGSGTRLTVV.

This chain uses TRBV7-2 with TRBJ2-5; TCRdb proposes TRBD1, but this gene call is untestable without DNA. The CDR3 is 15 residues long. Germline V gene sequence: CDR1 SGHTA, CDR2 FQGNSA. This CDR3 reads CASSFRDRGTETQYF.

The chain has TRBV5-4 and TRBJ2-1; the TCRdb D gene call, TRBD2, has no DNA to confirm it. Germline CDR1 and CDR2: SGHNT and YYREEE (reference sequence). This CDR3 is 14 amino acids long. The CDR3 reads CASSRVAGAHEQFF.

The chain employs TRBV12-3 or TRBV12-4 and TRBJ1-3. CDR3 size: 14 residues. The CDR3 spells CASSLQGSGNTIYF.

The chain is built from TRBV12-3 or TRBV12-4 and TRBJ2-2. The length of the CDR3 is 14 residues. CDR3 amino acids: CASSLKSYTGELFF.

This chain uses TRBV7-8 with TRBJ2-7; the TCRdb D gene call, TRBD1, has no DNA to confirm it. Germline CDR1 is SGHVS and CDR2 is FQNEAQ. The CDR3 is 14 amino acids. The chain's CDR3 is CASSLSQGGYEQYF.

This chain connects TRBV7-9 to TRBJ2-5. Per germline, CDR1 SEHNR and CDR2 FQNEAQ (reference sequence). The length of the CDR3 is 13 residues. CDR3 sequence reads: CASSYRAAETQYF.

The rearrangement joins TRBV12-3 or TRBV12-4 to TRBJ1-6; with no DNA, the TCRdb D assignment of TRBD1 cannot be verified. The CDR3 consists of 11 residues. The chain's CDR3 is CASSSPGTLHF.

The CDR3 loop reads CASSFRSGSYNEQFF. The chain recombines TRBV7-8 with TRBJ2-1. CDR3 length equals 15 residues. The germline V gene encodes CDR1 SGHVS and CDR2 FQNEAQ.

J is TRBJ2-2 and V is TRBV7-8; the TCRdb D gene call, TRBD1, has no DNA to confirm it. This CDR3 comprises 14 residues. CDR1 and CDR2 (germline): SGHVS, FQNEAQ. The chain's CDR3 is CASSPEGDTGELFF.

The chain joins TRBV6-5 to TRBJ1-2; no DNA is available, so the TRBD1 call from TCRdb remains unchecked. This CDR3 comprises 14 residues. Germline V lookup: CDR1 MNHEY, CDR2 SVGAGI. CDR3: CASSSGGFGYGYTF.

CDR3 region: CASSFGGAETGELFF. The chain recombines TRBV6-5 with TRBJ2-2; TCRdb proposes TRBD1, but this gene call is untestable without DNA. The CDR3 totals 15 residues. Germline values: CDR1 MNHEY, CDR2 SVGAGI.

The chain has TRBV5-6 and TRBJ2-7; TCRdb gives TRBD1 as the D gene, but with no DNA this cannot be confirmed. CDR1 and CDR2 from the germline V gene are SGHDT and YYEEEE. The length of the CDR3 is 17 residues. The CDR3 here is CASSLPVGQGNLYEQYF. The full variable domain, rest sourced from reference TRBV5-6 and TRBJ2-7, is DAGVTQSPTHLIKTRGQQVTLRCSPKSGHDTVSWYQQALGQGPQFIFQYYEEEERQRGNFPDRFSGHQFPNYSSELNVNALLLGDSALYLCASSLPVGQGNLYEQYFGPGTRLTVT.

This rearrangement joins TRBV30 to TRBJ2-1. The CDR3 contains 12 residues. Germline V gives CDR1 GTSNPN, CDR2 SVGIG (reference sequence). The CDR3 here is CAWSDRDNEQFF.

This chain uses TRBV4-1 with TRBJ2-7; the TCRdb D gene call, TRBD1, has no DNA to confirm it. Germline V gene lookup returns CDR1 MGHRA and CDR2 YSYEKL. The CDR3 consists of 15 residues. The CDR3 here is CASSQTGGPKGEQYF.

The chain recombines TRBV20-1 with TRBJ1-6; as DNA is missing, the TRBD1 call by TCRdb cannot be tested. Looked up from germline, CDR1 is DFQATT and CDR2 is SNEGSKA (reference sequence). This CDR3 spans 11 amino acids. CDR3 amino acids: CSARVPKALHF.

The V gene is TRBV15, the J gene TRBJ2-7; the TCRdb call, TRBD2, lacks DNA for checking. Per germline, CDR1 LNHNV and CDR2 YYDKDF (reference sequence). CDR3 length equals 15 residues. The CDR3 protein is CATSGTRGASGEQYF.